This T cell receptor beta chain was documented in a study of blood T cells in healthy people across ages. Findings and limits, study-wide: Long-lived donors carried more naive CD4+ cells and greater diversity than aged donors.

The CDR3 runs to 15 residues. V lost 3 bases, J lost 5 bases, and 8 bases stayed unmatched. Germline CDR1 reads SGHTA; CDR2 reads FQGTGA. This clonotype has more than one count but fewer than ten. Its antigen is unidentified. Primers used in a second PCR of roughly 6 to 11 cycles were a sample-barcoded 5' primer and a J-beta primer mix. From the 5' RACE reads, TCRdb called clonotypes with MiXCR, one entry per CDR3 protein. Of hundreds of thousands of distinct CDR3 sequences in the sample, around a quarter were seen once. These data were also filed under a second study, of T cells of mothers and their children. That investigation notes: Healthy Caucasian mothers, three in number, and their six children were the donors. There were over 10 million TCR beta CDR3 reads from each mother and several million from each child.

The J gene is TRBJ2-5, the V gene TRBV7-3; the match to TRBD1 covers 8 bases. The sequence was collected from a boy younger than 18 in good health. The sequenced sample consisted of blood. The CDR3, as DNA: TGTGCCAGCAGCTTCACAGGGGGTCTATGGGAGACCCAGTACTTC. Its protein is CASSFTGGLWETQYF.